Listed here are 21 T cell receptor beta chains from one sample, sequenced in a study of blood T cell repertoires in COVID-19. Profiling relied on immunoSEQ multiplex PCR, and the TCRdb table lists in-frame clones only, not all of them. The sample yields about 200,000 clones, roughly nine tenths seen once. The specimen sequenced was peripheral blood. The source is a woman aged 45-65 years with acute or convalescent COVID-19.

In this sample, this clone is medium-sized. The J gene is TRBJ2-3, the V gene TRBV9; D unclear. The CDR3 contains 16 residues. Germline V CDR1 and CDR2: SGDLS, YYNGEE. The V end lost 3 bases, the J end lost 1 base, and 15 bases lay between the germline ends. CDR3 sequence (DNA): TGTGCCAGCAGCGCGAGGTTGGCGGATGGCACAGATACGCAGTATTTT. Its translation is CASSARLADGTDTQYF. The whole variable domain, remainder taken from reference TRBV9 and TRBJ2-3, is DSGVTQTPKHLITATGQRVTLRCSPRSGDLSVYWYQQSLDQGLQFLIQYYNGEERAKGNILERFSAQQFPDLHSELNLSSLELGDSALYFCASSARLADGTDTQYFGPGTRLTVL.

The chain has TRBV3-1 (or the pseudogene TRBV3-2) and TRBJ2-3; 8 bases are shared with TRBD2. Germline CDR1 reads LGHDT; CDR2 reads YNNKEL (reference sequence). There are 13 residues in the CDR3. With V trimmed by 8 bases and J by 1 base, 2 bases remained unmatched. CDR3 in amino acids: CASSGGGTDTQYF. CDR3 sequence (DNA): TGTGCCAGCTCCGGGGGGGGCACAGATACGCAGTATTTT.

The rearrangement joins TRBV24-1 to TRBJ2-7; 7 nucleotides line up with TRBD1. With V trimmed by 3 bases and J by 8 bases, 3 bases remained unmatched. Germline V gene sequence: CDR1 KGHDR, CDR2 SFDVKD. The CDR3 has 12 residues. In DNA form, the CDR3 reads TGTGCCACCAGTGATGACAGGGCAAAGCAGTACTTC. This sequence encodes CATSDDRAKQYF.

DNA of the CDR3: TGTGCCAGCAGCGGTTGGAGCGGGAGCTCCTACAATGAGCAGTTCTTC. Its protein is CASSGWSGSSYNEQFF. The chain is built from TRBV11-2 and TRBJ2-1, with TRBD2 identical over 8 bases. The trim removed 5 bases at V and 0 bases at J, leaving 6 bases unmatched. CDR1 and CDR2 from the germline V gene are SGHAT and FQNNGV. CDR3 size: 16 residues.

The chain employs TRBV19 and TRBJ2-2; 9 nucleotides align to TRBD2. From germline, CDR1 is LNHDA and CDR2 SQIVND (reference sequence). V was clipped by 4 bases and J by 6 bases; unmatched bases: 9. The CDR3 has 16 amino acids. The CDR3 DNA reads TGTGCCAGTAGTAGGCTAGCGGGGCGAGCGGCCGGGGAGCTGTTTTTT. This translates into CASSRLAGRAAGELFF.

A note on this clone: This sample also contains other DNA sequences that code for the same CDR3. This chain links TRBV27 with TRBJ2-7, with 8 bases that match TRBD1. The V and J ends lost 5 bases and 2 bases, in that order; junction bases with no gene match: 5. CDR1 is MNHEY, CDR2 SMNVEV, per germline (reference sequence). CDR3 length: 14 residues. As DNA, the CDR3 is TGTGCCAGCAGTCTCGACAGGGGAACCTACGAGCAGTACTTC. This encodes CASSLDRGTYEQYF.

This clone came up a few times. In DNA, the CDR3 is TGTGCCAGCAGCCAAGGTGAAAGGACAGGGGGAGAGACCCAGTACTTC. Translating gives CASSQGERTGGETQYF. V gene TRBV3-1 (or the pseudogene TRBV3-2) combines with J gene TRBJ2-5, with 10 nucleotides matching TRBD1. This CDR3 spans 16 amino acids. Trimming cost V 1 base and J 4 bases; bases outside gene matches: 6. Germline lookup yields CDR1 LGHDT and CDR2 YNNKEL (reference sequence).

The J gene is TRBJ2-7, the V gene TRBV5-1; tentatively, D is TRBD1 (5 bases). Germline-derived CDR1 and CDR2 are SGHRS and YFSETQ. CDR3 length: 12 residues. V lost 2 bases, J lost 5 bases, and 8 bases lay in between. The CDR3 reads CASSFAGHEQYF. Written as DNA, the CDR3 is TGCGCCAGCAGCTTCGCAGGGCACGAGCAGTACTTC.

The CDR3 nucleotides are TGTGCCAGCAGCCGACCAGGCGCAAGCAATGAAAAACTGTTTTTT. It translates to CASSRPGASNEKLFF. The V and J genes are TRBV3-1 (or the pseudogene TRBV3-2) and TRBJ1-4; D is unclear. There are 15 residues in the CDR3. The V end lost 4 bases, the J end lost 5 bases, and 14 bases lay between the germline ends. Germline V CDR1 and CDR2: LGHDT, YNNKEL (reference sequence).

This clone appeared a single time. The J gene is TRBJ1-1, the V gene TRBV10-3; 8 bases map to TRBD1. The CDR3 covers 13 residues. V shed 7 bases and J 8 bases; nucleotides not matched to a gene: 9. The germline V gene encodes CDR1 ENHRY and CDR2 SYGVKD. CDR3 in amino acids: CAINTGQEGEAFF. In DNA form, the CDR3 reads TGTGCCATCAACACGGGACAGGAGGGGGAAGCTTTCTTT.

This sequence joins TRBV12-3 or TRBV12-4 and TRBJ2-2, with 7 bases lining up with TRBD2. V was pared by 10 bases and J by 0 bases, with 2 bases of the junction left unmatched. This CDR3 region has 13 residues. CDR3 DNA: TGTGCCACCCGGGGGGCGAACACCGGGGAGCTGTTTTTT. Encoded protein: CATRGANTGELFF.

This rearrangement joins TRBV7-2 to TRBJ2-7, with 9 positions matching TRBD2. The V gene's germline CDR1 is SGHTA and CDR2 FQGNSA. This CDR3 has 15 amino acids. The V and J ends lost 5 bases and 2 bases, in that order; junction bases with no gene match: 7. Written as DNA, the CDR3 is TGTGCCAGCAGCCCCGGGACTAGCCGTACCTACGAGCAGTACTTC. It yields the protein CASSPGTSRTYEQYF.

V is TRBV7-2 and J is TRBJ2-1; tentative D call: TRBD2 (5 bases). V was cut by 0 bases and J by 8 bases, with 8 bases left in between. This CDR3 is built from 13 residues. Germline V lookup: CDR1 SGHTA, CDR2 FQGNSA. As DNA, the CDR3 is TGTGCCAGCAGCTTAGCGGGAGAATATGAGCAGTTCTTC. Amino acids: CASSLAGEYEQFF.

The chain combines TRBV24-1 with TRBJ2-5; D is possibly TRBD1 (5 bases). This CDR3 has 15 residues. Deletions cut 5 bases from V and 3 bases from J, with 15 bases between. Per the germline V gene, CDR1 is KGHDR and CDR2 is SFDVKD. The DNA for the CDR3 is TGTGCCACCAGTGCCCCCAGGGCAGGGAAAGAGACCCAGTACTTC. It translates to CATSAPRAGKETQYF.

This chain joins TRBV24-1 and TRBJ2-7; TRBD2 matches at 8 bases. This CDR3 region has 13 residues. CDR1 KGHDR and CDR2 SFDVKD come from the germline V gene. J lost 4 bases, V lost 5 bases, and 3 bases had no gene match. In DNA, the CDR3 is TGTGCCACCAGTGCGGGGGGGCGATACGAGCAGTACTTC. This codes for CATSAGGRYEQYF.

The V and J genes are TRBV7-6 and TRBJ1-1; TRBD1 agrees at 7 bases. The J segment lost 3 bases and the V segment lost 4 bases, leaving 8 bases of the junction unmatched. This CDR3 is 15 amino acids long. The germline V gene has CDR1 SGHVS and CDR2 FNYEAQ. The CDR3 region is CASSSQEGAHTEAFF. The CDR3 nucleotides read TGTGCCAGCAGCTCTCAGGAGGGGGCGCACACTGAAGCTTTCTTT.

This chain connects TRBV5-1 to TRBJ1-2; D ambiguous. The CDR3 loop spans 14 amino acids. Germline V gene data show CDR1 as SGHRS and CDR2 as YFSETQ. V lost 1 base and J lost 5, with 12 bases in between. The CDR3 spells CASSLRRERYGYTF. The CDR3 DNA is TGCGCCAGCAGCTTGCGGCGGGAAAGATATGGCTACACCTTC.

The V call is TRBV19, the J call TRBJ1-2; D unresolved. The CDR3 contains 16 residues. V lost 3 bases, J lost 0 bases, and 14 bases lay in between. Germline-derived CDR1 and CDR2 are LNHDA and SQIVND (reference sequence). CDR3 coding DNA: TGTGCCAGTAGTATCCATCTGGCCTCAGCTAACTATGGCTACACCTTC. It encodes CASSIHLASANYGYTF.

There are a few counts of this clone. V usage is TRBV5-6 and J usage is TRBJ1-2; 9 nucleotides match TRBD1. The junction had 13 bases not matched to a gene; V was cut back by 5 bases and J by 8 bases. The CDR3 sequence is 15 residues long. The germline V gene encodes CDR1 SGHDT and CDR2 YYEEEE. The CDR3 protein is CASSFPTGGKEGYTF. CDR3 bases: TGTGCCAGCAGTTTTCCTACAGGGGGCAAAGAGGGCTACACCTTC.

The CDR3 sequence: CASSPGRNTYEQYF. The CDR3, as DNA: TGTGCCAGCTCACCCGGGAGGAACACTTACGAGCAGTACTTC. This rearrangement joins TRBV18 to TRBJ2-7; 7 bases map to TRBD2. CDR1 is KGHSH, CDR2 LQKENI, per germline. The CDR3 runs to 14 residues. V was pared by 3 bases and J by 4 bases, with 6 bases of the junction left unmatched. The full variable domain, completed using reference TRBV18 and TRBJ2-7, is NAGVMQNPRHLVRRRGQEARLRCSPMKGHSHVYWYRQLPEEGLKFMVYLQKENIIDESGMPKERFSAEFPKEGPSILRIQQVVRGDSAAYFCASSPGRNTYEQYFGPGTRLTVT.

V usage is TRBV9 and J usage is TRBJ1-2; 9 bases align to TRBD1. In germline, CDR1 is SGDLS, CDR2 YYNGEE. The V gene end was trimmed by 3 bases and the J gene end by 1 base; junction bases not matched to a gene: 4. The CDR3 sequence is 15 residues long. The CDR3 nucleotides read TGTGCCAGCAGCGCGACAGGGGGAGATAACTATGGCTACACCTTC. Amino acids: CASSATGGDNYGYTF.